The T cell receptor (beta chain) under discussion was sequenced for a study of blood T cell repertoires in COVID-19. As for the study in general: Donors in the United States, Italy and Spain gave samples during acute or convalescent COVID-19. T cells, B-cell-depleted T cells, or PBMCs provided the cDNA or gDNA that served as material.

This clone was counted once. In the source study's methods: Using reference gene primer amplification, nucleated cell counts were estimated. Profiled with immunoSEQ multiplex PCR; TCRdb holds only in-frame clones, not every one. Clone size and the V and J calls come from that table; the DNA yielded D and trimming. Here the sample spans about 300,000 clones, about 89% being singletons. Looked up from germline, CDR1 is SGDLS and CDR2 is YYNGEE. Trimming took 0 bases from V and 6 from J, leaving 10 bases between them. This CDR3 contains 13 residues. This clonotype was obtained from a man aged 35-49 years with acute or convalescent COVID-19. The genes are TRBV9 and TRBJ2-7, with D possibly being TRBD2 (6 bases). Sequenced material: peripheral blood. The CDR3 nucleotides read TGTGCCAGCAGCGTAGTAGGAGGGCCCGAGCAGTACTTC. It specifies CASSVVGGPEQYF.